This paragraph covers one T cell receptor beta chain sequence. Its specificity is unknown. Described time point: newly diagnosed, previously untreated cHL patient sample. Magnetic negative selection was used to purify CD4+ T cells from thawed PBMCs. This sample is drawn from a study of PD-1 blockade in classical Hodgkin lymphoma. V lost 1 base and J lost 7, with 7 bases in between. Germline CDR1 reads SNHLY; CDR2 reads FYNNEI. CDR3 length: 13 amino acids. Produced via immunoSEQ multiplex PCR; TCRdb's table is partial and in-frame only. The sample contains more than 15,000 clones, around 83% of which appear only once. General study results and limits: Newly diagnosed patients were said to have less baseline TCR diversity than healthy donors did. Underlying causes for the observed repertoire differences were not defined, possibly disease activity or prior therapy.

The clonotype comes from a human donor with classical Hodgkin lymphoma. Source material: CD4+ T cells from blood. This rearrangement joins TRBV2 to TRBJ2-2; no definite D call. The CDR3, as DNA: TGTGCCAGCAGTGAAGAGGAGTTCGGGGAGCTGTTTTTT. Its translation is CASSEEEFGELFF.